Sequencing of this T cell receptor beta chain was carried out in a study of shared clonotypes between healthy human individuals. Study-level results: Large depth notwithstanding, sorted-subset sequencing proved incomplete by rarefaction. The authors expected sequencing depth to affect clonotype sharing among donors.

All donors were Caucasian adults living in Nashville, Tennessee. A remark on this clone: What it binds is unknown.

The germline V gene encodes CDR1 MGHRA and CDR2 YSYEKL. The CDR3 is 13 amino acids. Trimming shortened V by 1 base and J by 10 bases, and 11 bases separated the two germline ends. Clones were read by immunoSEQ multiplex PCR, and TCRdb kept only the in-frame ones, dropping some. The sample has 500,000 or so clones, 95% to 96% seen once; the top ten hold 0.05% to 0.08%. The V gene is TRBV4-1, the J gene TRBJ2-1; D may be TRBD2 (5 bases). The sequence was obtained from a woman aged 25 to 39 in good health. The sample comprised naive CD4+ T cells sorted from blood. Subset here: CD45RA+ positively selected. As DNA, the CDR3 is TGCGCCAGCAGCCAAGTAGGAGGCGGAGAGCAGTTCTTC. As protein: CASSQVGGGEQFF.